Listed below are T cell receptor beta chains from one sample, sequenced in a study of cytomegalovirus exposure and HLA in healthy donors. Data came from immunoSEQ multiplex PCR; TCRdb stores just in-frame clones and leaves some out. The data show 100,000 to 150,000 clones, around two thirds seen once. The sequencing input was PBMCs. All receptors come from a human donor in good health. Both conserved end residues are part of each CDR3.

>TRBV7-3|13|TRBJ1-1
CASRGQGSTEAFF
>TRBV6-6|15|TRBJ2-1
CASSWYSSSYNEQFF
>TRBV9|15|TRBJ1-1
CASSQAGTQLTEAFF
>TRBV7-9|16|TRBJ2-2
CASSLVAGADTGELFF
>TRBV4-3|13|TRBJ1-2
CASSQTGIYGYTF
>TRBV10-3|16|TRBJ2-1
CAISEAGASGSNEQFF
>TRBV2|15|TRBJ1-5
CASRPGQGRNQPQHF
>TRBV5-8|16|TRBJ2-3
CASTLSMTGYTDTQYF
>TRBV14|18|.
CASSRGGLAGVGGYEQYF
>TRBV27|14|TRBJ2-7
CASRPPGQGYEQYF
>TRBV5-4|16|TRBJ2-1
CASSLGGPDAYNEQFF
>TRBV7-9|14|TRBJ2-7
CASSGLDGGYEQYF
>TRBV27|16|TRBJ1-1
CASSPFGDRGNTEAFF
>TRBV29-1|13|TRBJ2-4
CSVVSGTFQIQYF
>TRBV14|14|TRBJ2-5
CASSQDLRRETQYF
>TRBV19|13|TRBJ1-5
CASSPDRYQPQHF
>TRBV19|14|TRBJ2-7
CASGTGTGPLEQYF